Below are 13 T cell receptor beta chains sequenced from a single sample in a study of blood T cell repertoires in COVID-19. Only in-frame clones appear in the TCRdb table, and some are missing; sequencing was by immunoSEQ multiplex PCR. The table includes 35,000 to 50,000 clones, approximately 85% detected once. The sequencing sample was made of peripheral blood. The source is a human donor in a cohort sampled during active COVID-19.

This CDR3 is CASSYQGGNTEAFF. As DNA, the CDR3 is TGTGCCAGCAGCTACCAAGGGGGGAACACTGAAGCTTTCTTT. V usage is TRBV11-2 and J usage is TRBJ1-1, with D possibly being TRBD1 (6 bases). Germline V gene lookup returns CDR1 SGHAT and CDR2 FQNNGV. V shed 4 bases and J shed 1 base, with 10 bases lying between them. There are 14 residues in the CDR3.

V is TRBV19 and J is TRBJ2-7, with a possible D match to TRBD1 (6 bases). The CDR3 spans 12 residues. In germline, CDR1 is LNHDA, CDR2 SQIVND (reference sequence). The V end was cut by 8 bases, the J end by 6 bases, with 14 bases between. The CDR3 coding sequence is TGTGCCAGTTCTCAGGGGTTCTCCGAGCAGTACTTC. This gives the protein CASSQGFSEQYF.

The rearrangement links TRBV5-4 to TRBJ2-3, with 12 bases lining up with TRBD2. This CDR3 contains 17 residues. Germline V gives CDR1 SGHNT, CDR2 YYREEE (reference sequence). V was pared by 2 bases and J by 3 bases, with 7 bases of the junction left unmatched. CDR3 protein: CASSFTPSGGATDTQYF. Here the CDR3 DNA reads TGTGCCAGCAGCTTTACACCTAGCGGGGGGGCTACAGATACGCAGTATTTT.

The chain recombines TRBV5-8 with TRBJ2-3, with D maybe TRBD2 (6 bases). Trimming removed 4 bases at V and 1 base at J, with 13 bases between. The V gene's germline CDR1 is SGHTS and CDR2 YDEGEE. The CDR3 contains 15 residues. This CDR3 is CASSAPGLGTDTQYF. CDR3 DNA: TGTGCCAGCAGCGCGCCGGGACTCGGCACAGATACGCAGTATTTT. Complete variable domain (other parts from reference TRBV5-8 and TRBJ2-3): EAGVTQSPTHLIKTRGQQATLRCSPISGHTSVYWYQQALGLGLQFLLWYDEGEERNRGNFPPRFSGRQFPNYSSELNVNALELEDSALYLCASSAPGLGTDTQYFGPGTRLTVL.

The genes are TRBV7-2 and TRBJ1-2; D may be TRBD1 (6 bases). Germline V lookup: CDR1 SGHTA, CDR2 FQGNSA. This CDR3 spans 15 amino acids. Deletions cut 3 bases from V and 4 bases from J, with 15 bases between. CDR3 sequence reads: CASSFDQGPPYGYTF. The CDR3 DNA follows: TGTGCCAGCAGCTTCGACCAGGGGCCCCCCTATGGCTACACCTTC.

The chain recombines TRBV10-3 with TRBJ2-1, with 10 bases matching TRBD2. The CDR3 sequence is 14 residues long. Germline CDR1 reads ENHRY; CDR2 reads SYGVKD. V trimming: 7 bases; J trimming: 1 base; junction bases outside the gene matches: 1. The CDR3 nucleotides read TGTGCCATCAAAGCGGGGGGGTCCTACAATGAGCAGTTCTTC. Residues: CAIKAGGSYNEQFF.

The chain links TRBV24-1 to TRBJ2-3, with 8 positions matching TRBD1. The germline V gene has CDR1 KGHDR and CDR2 SFDVKD. The CDR3 length is 15 residues. V shed 3 bases and J 5 bases; nucleotides not matched to a gene: 6. In DNA, the CDR3 is TGTGCCACCAGTGATACAGGGGGTAGGGTAGATACGCAGTATTTT. It specifies CATSDTGGRVDTQYF.

The chain recombines TRBV20-1 with TRBJ1-5; 9 bases are a match to TRBD1. Per germline, CDR1 DFQATT and CDR2 SNEGSKA (reference sequence). The CDR3 contains 14 residues. V shed 3 bases, J shed 6 bases, and the junction held 6 bases outside the gene matches. CDR3 DNA sequence: TGCAGTGCTAGTCCCGGGACAGGGAGTCAGCCCCAGCATTTT. It specifies CSASPGTGSQPQHF.

The chain joins TRBV12-3 or TRBV12-4 to TRBJ2-2, with no clear D. V was cut by 4 bases and J by 0 bases, with 3 bases left in between. CDR3 size: 13 residues. CDR3 nucleotides: TGTGCCAGCAGTTCAACGAACACCGGGGAGCTGTTTTTT. Its protein is CASSSTNTGELFF.

The chain employs TRBV7-2 and TRBJ1-6; D not certain. The V end lost 2 bases, the J end lost 8 bases, and 7 bases lay between the germline ends. Germline V gene data show CDR1 as SGHTA and CDR2 as FQGNSA. The CDR3 is made up of 13 amino acids. In nucleotides, the CDR3 is TGTGCCAGCAGCTTATTGGGCGATTCACCCCTCCACTTT. As protein: CASSLLGDSPLHF.

The CDR3 reads CASSLLGPTYNSPLHF. CDR3 in DNA: TGTGCCAGCAGCTTACTTGGGCCTACCTATAATTCACCCCTCCACTTT. This rearrangement joins TRBV7-9 to TRBJ1-6; D is undetermined. The CDR3 loop spans 16 amino acids. The germline CDR1 and CDR2 sequences are SEHNR and FQNEAQ (reference sequence). V dropped 2 bases and J dropped 2 bases, with 10 bases sitting between them.

The chain carries TRBV6-5 and TRBJ1-4, with D maybe TRBD1 (6 bases). V gave up 6 bases and J gave up 5 bases, with 10 bases separating them. The CDR3 runs 13 residues. Germline lookup yields CDR1 MNHEY and CDR2 SVGAGI. In nucleotides, the CDR3 is TGTGCCAGCAGCTCAGGGGAAAATGAAAAACTGTTTTTT. Translated, it gives CASSSGENEKLFF.

V usage is TRBV2 and J usage is TRBJ1-6, with D maybe TRBD1 (6 bases). This CDR3 is 15 amino acids long. V lost 5 bases and J lost 8, with 16 bases in between. The germline V gene encodes CDR1 SNHLY and CDR2 FYNNEI. This CDR3 is CASSLNRARDSPLHF. The CDR3 coding sequence is TGTGCCAGCAGTCTCAACAGGGCCCGGGATTCACCCCTCCACTTT.